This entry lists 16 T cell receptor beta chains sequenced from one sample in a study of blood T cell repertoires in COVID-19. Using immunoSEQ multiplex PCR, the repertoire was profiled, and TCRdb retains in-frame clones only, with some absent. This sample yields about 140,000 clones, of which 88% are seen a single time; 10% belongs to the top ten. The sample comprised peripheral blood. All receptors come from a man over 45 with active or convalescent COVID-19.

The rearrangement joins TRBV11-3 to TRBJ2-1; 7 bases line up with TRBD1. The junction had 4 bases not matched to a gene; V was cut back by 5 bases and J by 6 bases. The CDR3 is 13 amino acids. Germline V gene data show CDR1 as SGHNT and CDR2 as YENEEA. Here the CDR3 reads CASSLGQANEQFF. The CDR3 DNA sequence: TGTGCCAGCAGCCTTGGACAGGCCAATGAGCAGTTCTTC.

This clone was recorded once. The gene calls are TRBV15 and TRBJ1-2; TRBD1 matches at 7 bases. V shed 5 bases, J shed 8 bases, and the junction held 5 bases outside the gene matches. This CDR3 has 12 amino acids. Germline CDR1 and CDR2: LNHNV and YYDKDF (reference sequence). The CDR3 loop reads CATSADRNGYTF. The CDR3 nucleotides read TGTGCCACCAGCGCGGACAGGAACGGCTACACCTTC.

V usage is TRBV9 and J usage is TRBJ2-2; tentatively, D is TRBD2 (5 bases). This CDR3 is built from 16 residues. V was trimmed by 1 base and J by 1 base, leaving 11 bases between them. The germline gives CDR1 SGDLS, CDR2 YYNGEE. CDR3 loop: CASSVSREWNTGELFF. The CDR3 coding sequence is TGTGCCAGCAGCGTAAGTAGGGAGTGGAACACCGGGGAGCTGTTTTTT. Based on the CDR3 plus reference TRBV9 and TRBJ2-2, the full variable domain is DSGVTQTPKHLITATGQRVTLRCSPRSGDLSVYWYQQSLDQGLQFLIQYYNGEERAKGNILERFSAQQFPDLHSELNLSSLELGDSALYFCASSVSREWNTGELFFGEGSRLTVL.

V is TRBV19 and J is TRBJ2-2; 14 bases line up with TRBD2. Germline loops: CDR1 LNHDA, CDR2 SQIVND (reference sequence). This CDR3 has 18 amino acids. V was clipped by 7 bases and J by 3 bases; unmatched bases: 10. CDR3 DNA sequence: TGTGCCAGTAAGCCCGGACTAGCGGGAGGTAGGGACACCGGGGAGCTGTTTTTT. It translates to CASKPGLAGGRDTGELFF.

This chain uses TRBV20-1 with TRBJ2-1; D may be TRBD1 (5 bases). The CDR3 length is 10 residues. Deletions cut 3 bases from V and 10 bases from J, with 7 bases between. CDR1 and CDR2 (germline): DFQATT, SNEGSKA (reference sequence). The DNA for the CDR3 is TGCAGTGCTAGGCAGGGAGAGCAGTTCTTC. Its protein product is CSARQGEQFF.

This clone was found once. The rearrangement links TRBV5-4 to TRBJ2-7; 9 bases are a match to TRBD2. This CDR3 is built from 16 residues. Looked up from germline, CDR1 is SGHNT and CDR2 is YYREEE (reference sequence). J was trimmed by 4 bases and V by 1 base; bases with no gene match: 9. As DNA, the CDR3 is TGTGCCAGCAGCTTGTCTTCCGCGGGAGGGTTTTACGAGCAGTACTTC. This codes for CASSLSSAGGFYEQYF. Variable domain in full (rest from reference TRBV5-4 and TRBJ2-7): ETGVTQSPTHLIKTRGQQVTLRCSSQSGHNTVSWYQQALGQGPQFIFQYYREEENGRGNFPPRFSGLQFPNYSSELNVNALELDDSALYLCASSLSSAGGFYEQYFGPGTRLTVT.

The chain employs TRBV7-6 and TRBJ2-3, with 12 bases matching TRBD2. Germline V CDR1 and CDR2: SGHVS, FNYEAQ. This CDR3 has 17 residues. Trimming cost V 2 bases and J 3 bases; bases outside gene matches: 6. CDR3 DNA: TGTGCCAGCAGCTTAACGCCCGGACTAGCGGGAACAGATACGCAGTATTTT. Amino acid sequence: CASSLTPGLAGTDTQYF.

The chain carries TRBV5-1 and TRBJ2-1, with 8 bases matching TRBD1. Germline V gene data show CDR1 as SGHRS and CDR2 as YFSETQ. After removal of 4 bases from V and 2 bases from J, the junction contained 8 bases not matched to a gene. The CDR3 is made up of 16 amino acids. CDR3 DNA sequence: TGCGCCAGCAGCCGACAGACAGGGGAAGCCTACAATGAGCAGTTCTTC. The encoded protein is CASSRQTGEAYNEQFF.

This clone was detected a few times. CDR3 sequence (DNA): TGTGCCAGCAGGATAGGAGGGCCAGGGGAGACCCAGTACTTC. Its protein is CASRIGGPGETQYF. This sequence joins TRBV7-9 and TRBJ2-5, with a possible D match to TRBD2 (6 bases). CDR1 SEHNR and CDR2 FQNEAQ come from the germline V gene (reference sequence). V lost 6 bases, J lost 5 bases, and 16 bases lay in between. The CDR3 runs 14 residues.

Here the CDR3 reads CASRGWGDAHNEQFF. CDR3 in DNA: TGTGCCAGCAGGGGGTGGGGGGACGCACACAATGAGCAGTTCTTC. V and J are TRBV6-5 and TRBJ2-1; weak D call: TRBD2 (6 bases). Germline CDR1 and CDR2: MNHEY and SVGAGI. There are 15 residues in the CDR3. Trimming removed 6 bases from V and 5 bases from J, with 17 bases in between.

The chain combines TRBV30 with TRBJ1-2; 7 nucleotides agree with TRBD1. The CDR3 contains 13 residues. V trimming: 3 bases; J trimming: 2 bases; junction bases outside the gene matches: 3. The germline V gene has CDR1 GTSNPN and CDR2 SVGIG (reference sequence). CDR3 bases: TGTGCCTGGAGAACGGGACAGAACTATGGCTACACCTTC. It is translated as CAWRTGQNYGYTF.

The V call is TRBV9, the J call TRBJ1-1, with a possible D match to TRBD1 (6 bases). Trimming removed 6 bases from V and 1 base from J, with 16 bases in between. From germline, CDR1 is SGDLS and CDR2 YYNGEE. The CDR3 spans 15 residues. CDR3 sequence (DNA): TGTGCCAGCACCCCGGGACACTCCAAGAACACTGAAGCTTTCTTT. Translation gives CASTPGHSKNTEAFF.

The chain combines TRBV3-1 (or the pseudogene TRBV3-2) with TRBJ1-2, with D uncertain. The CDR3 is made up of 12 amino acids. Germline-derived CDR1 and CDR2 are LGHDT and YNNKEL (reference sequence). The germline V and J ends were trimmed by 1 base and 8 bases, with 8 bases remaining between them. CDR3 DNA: TGTGCCAGCAGCCAAGCCGCGGGAGGCTACACCTTC. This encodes CASSQAAGGYTF.

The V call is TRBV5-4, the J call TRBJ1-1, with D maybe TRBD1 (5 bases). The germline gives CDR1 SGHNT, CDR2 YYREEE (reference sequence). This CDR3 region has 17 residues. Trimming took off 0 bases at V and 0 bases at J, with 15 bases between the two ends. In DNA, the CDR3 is TGTGCCAGCAGCTTGGACGGGGGTCTACCCATGAACACTGAAGCTTTCTTT. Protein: CASSLDGGLPMNTEAFF.

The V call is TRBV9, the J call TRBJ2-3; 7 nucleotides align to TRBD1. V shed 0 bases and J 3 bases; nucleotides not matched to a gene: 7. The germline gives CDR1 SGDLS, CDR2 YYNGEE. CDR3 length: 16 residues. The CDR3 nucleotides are TGTGCCAGCAGCGTAGAAACAGGGGAAGGAACAGATACGCAGTATTTT. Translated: CASSVETGEGTDTQYF.

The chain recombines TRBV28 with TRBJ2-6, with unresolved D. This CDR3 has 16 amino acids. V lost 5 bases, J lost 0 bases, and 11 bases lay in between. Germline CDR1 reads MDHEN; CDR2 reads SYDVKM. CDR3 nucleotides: TGTGCCAGCAGTGCAGGTCCGTCCTCTGGGGCCAACGTCCTGACTTTC. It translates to CASSAGPSSGANVLTF. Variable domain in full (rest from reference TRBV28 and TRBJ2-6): DVKVTQSSRYLVKRTGEKVFLECVQDMDHENMFWYRQDPGLGLRLIYFSYDVKMKEKGDIPEGYSVSREKKERFSLILESASTNQTSMYLCASSAGPSSGANVLTFGAGSRLTVL.